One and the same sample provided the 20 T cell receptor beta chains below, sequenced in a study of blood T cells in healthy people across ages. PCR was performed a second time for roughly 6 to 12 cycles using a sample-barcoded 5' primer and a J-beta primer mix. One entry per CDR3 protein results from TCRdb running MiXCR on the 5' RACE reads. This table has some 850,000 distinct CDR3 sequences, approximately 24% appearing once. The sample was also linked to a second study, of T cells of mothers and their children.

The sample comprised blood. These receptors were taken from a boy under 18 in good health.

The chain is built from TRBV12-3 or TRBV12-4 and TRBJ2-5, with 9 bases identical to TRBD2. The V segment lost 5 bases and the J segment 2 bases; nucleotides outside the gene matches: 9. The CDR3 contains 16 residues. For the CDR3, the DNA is TGTGCCAGCAGTCCGAGAGCGGGGGGTGGACAAGAGACCCAGTACTTC. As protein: CASSPRAGGGQETQYF.

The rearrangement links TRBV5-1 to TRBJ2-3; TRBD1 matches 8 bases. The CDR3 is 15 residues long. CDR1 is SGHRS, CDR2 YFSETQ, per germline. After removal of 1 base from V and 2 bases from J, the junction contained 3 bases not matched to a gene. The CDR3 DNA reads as TGCGCCAGCAGCTTGCAGGGGGCTGACACAGATACGCAGTATTTT. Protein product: CASSLQGADTDTQYF.

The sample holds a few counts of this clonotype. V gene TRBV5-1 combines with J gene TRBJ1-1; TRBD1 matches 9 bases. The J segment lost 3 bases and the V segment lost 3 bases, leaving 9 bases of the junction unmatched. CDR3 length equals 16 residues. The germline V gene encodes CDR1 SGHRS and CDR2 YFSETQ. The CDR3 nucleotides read TGCGCCAGCAGCTCACTACCGGGACAGGGATACACTGAAGCTTTCTTT. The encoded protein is CASSSLPGQGYTEAFF.

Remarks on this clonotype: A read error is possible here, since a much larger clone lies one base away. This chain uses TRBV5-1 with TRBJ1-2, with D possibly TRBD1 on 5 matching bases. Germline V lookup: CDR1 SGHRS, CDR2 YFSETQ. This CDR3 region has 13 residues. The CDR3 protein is CAGRDGTDYGYTF. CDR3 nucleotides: TGCGCCGGCAGAGATGGGACGGACTATGGCTACACCTTC. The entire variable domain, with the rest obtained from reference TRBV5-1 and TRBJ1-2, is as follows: KAGVTQTPRYLIKTRGQQVTLSCSPISGHRSVSWYQQTPGQGLQFLFEYFSETQRNKGNFPGRFSGRQFSNSRSEMNVSTLELGDSALYLCAGRDGTDYGYTFGSGTRLTVV.

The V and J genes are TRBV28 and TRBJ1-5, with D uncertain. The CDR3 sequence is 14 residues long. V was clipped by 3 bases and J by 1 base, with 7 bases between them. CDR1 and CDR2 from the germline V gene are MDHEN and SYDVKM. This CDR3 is CASSFLLSNQPQHF. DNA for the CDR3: TGTGCCAGCAGTTTCTTATTGAGCAATCAGCCCCAGCATTTT.

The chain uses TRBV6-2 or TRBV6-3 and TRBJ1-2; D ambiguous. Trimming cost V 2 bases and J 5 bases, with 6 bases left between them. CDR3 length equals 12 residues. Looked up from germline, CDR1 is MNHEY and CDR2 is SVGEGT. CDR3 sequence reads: CASSYAQYGYTF. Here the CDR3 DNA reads TGTGCCAGCAGTTACGCCCAGTATGGCTACACCTTC.

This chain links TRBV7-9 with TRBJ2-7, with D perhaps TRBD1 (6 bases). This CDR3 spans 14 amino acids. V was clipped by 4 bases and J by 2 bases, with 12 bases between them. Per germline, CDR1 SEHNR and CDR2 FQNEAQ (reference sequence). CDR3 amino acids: CASSSQGYPYEQYF. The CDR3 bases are TGTGCCAGCAGCTCCCAGGGGTACCCCTACGAGCAGTACTTC.

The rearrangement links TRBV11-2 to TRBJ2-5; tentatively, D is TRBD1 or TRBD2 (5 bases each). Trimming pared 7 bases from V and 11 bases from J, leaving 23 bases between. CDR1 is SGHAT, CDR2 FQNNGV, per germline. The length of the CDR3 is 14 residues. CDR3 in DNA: TGTGCCAGCACAGCGACGCGGGTCCTGGGGGAGCAGTACTTC. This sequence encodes CASTATRVLGEQYF.

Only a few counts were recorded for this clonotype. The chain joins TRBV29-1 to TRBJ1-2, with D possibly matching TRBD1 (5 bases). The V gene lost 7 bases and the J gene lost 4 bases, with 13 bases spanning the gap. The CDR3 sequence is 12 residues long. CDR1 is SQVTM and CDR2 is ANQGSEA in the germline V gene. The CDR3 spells CSARLGAYGYTF. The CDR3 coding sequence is TGCAGCGCCCGACTAGGGGCCTATGGCTACACCTTC. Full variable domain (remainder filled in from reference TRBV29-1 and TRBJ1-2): SAVISQKPSRDICQRGTSLTIQCQVDSQVTMMFWYRQQPGQSLTLIATANQGSEATYESGFVIDKFPISRPNLTFSTLTVSNMSPEDSSIYLCSARLGAYGYTFGSGTRLTVV.

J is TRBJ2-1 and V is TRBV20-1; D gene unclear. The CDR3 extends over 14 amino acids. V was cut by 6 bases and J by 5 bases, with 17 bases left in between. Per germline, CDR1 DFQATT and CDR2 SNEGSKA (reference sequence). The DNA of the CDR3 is TGCAGTGCAACCATCACCGCTCTCCACAATGAGCAGTTCTTC. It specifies CSATITALHNEQFF.

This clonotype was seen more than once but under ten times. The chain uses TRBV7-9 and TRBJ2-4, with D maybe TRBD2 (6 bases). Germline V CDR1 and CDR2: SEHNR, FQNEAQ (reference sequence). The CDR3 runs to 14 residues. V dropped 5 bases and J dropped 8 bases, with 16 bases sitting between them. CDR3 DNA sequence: TGTGCCAGCAGCCTAGGGACTCAAGGTTACATTCAGTACTTC. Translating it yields CASSLGTQGYIQYF. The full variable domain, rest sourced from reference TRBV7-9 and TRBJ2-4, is DTGVSQNPRHKITKRGQNVTFRCDPISEHNRLYWYRQTLGQGPEFLTYFQNEAQLEKSRLLSDRFSAERPKGSFSTLEIQRTEQGDSAMYLCASSLGTQGYIQYFGAGTRLSVL.

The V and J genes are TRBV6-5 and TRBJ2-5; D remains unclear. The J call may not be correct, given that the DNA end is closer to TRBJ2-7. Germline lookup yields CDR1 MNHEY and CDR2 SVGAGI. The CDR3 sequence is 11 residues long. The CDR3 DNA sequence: TGTGCCAGCAGATGGGGATACGAGCAGTACTTC. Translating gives CASRWGYEQYF.

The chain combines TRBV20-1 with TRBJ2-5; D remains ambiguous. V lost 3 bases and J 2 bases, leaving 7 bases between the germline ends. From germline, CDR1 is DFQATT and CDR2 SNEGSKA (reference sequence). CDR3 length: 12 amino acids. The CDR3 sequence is CSASARQETQYF. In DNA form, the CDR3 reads TGCAGTGCTAGTGCCAGGCAAGAGACCCAGTACTTC.

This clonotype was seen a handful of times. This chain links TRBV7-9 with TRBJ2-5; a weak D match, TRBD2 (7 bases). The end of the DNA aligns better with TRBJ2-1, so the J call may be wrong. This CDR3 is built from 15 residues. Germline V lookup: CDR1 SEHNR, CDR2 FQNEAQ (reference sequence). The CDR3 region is CASSPAGALYNEQFF. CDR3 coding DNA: TGTGCCAGCAGCCCGGCGGGGGCCCTCTACAATGAGCAGTTCTTC.

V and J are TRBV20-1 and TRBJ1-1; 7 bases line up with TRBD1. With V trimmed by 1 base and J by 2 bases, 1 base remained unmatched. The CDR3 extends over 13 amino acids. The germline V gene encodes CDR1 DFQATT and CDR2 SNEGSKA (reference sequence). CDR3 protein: CSARGDRNTEAFF. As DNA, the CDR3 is TGCAGTGCTAGAGGGGACAGAAACACTGAAGCTTTCTTT.

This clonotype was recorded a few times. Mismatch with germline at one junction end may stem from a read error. The CDR3: CASPPDGAGNTIYF. The CDR3 DNA reads as TGTGCCAGCCCACCAGACGGGGCTGGAAACACCATATATTTT. J is TRBJ1-3 and V is TRBV18; D gene unclear. CDR3 length: 14 amino acids. Germline CDR1 and CDR2: KGHSH and LQKENI.

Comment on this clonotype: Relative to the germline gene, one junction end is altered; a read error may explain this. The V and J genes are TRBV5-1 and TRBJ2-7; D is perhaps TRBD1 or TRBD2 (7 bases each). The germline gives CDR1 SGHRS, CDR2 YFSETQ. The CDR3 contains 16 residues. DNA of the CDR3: TGCGCCCGCAGCTTGGGAGGGACAGTGAATCTCTACGAGCAGTACTTC. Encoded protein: CARSLGGTVNLYEQYF.

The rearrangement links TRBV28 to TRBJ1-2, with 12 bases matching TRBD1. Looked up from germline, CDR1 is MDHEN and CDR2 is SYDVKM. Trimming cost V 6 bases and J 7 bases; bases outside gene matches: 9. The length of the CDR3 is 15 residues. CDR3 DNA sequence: TGTGCCAGCAGCCCACCGGGACAGGGGGCGCGTGGCTACACCTTC. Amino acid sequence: CASSPPGQGARGYTF.

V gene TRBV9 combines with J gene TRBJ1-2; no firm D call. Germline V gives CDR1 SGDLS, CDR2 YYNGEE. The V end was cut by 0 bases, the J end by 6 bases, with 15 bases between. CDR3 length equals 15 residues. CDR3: CASSVAAASYHGYTF. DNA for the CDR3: TGTGCCAGCAGCGTAGCGGCAGCCTCCTACCATGGCTACACCTTC.

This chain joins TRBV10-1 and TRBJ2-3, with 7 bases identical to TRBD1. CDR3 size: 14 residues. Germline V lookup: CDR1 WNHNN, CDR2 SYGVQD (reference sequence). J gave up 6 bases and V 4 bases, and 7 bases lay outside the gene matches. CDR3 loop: CASSVVQGLDTQYF. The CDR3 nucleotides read TGCGCCAGCAGTGTCGTACAGGGGTTGGATACGCAGTATTTT.